This T cell receptor (beta chain) was sequenced in a study of human T cells and chemical hapten exposure. Study-level background: Donors were sensitized with 2% DPC on the upper inner arm.

The CDR3 runs to 12 residues. V shed 2 bases and J shed 6 bases, with 5 bases lying between them. In germline, CDR1 is MNHEY, CDR2 SVGEGT. This clonotype has only a few counts. Individual cDNA molecules (in the library) carried attached unique molecular identifiers. MiXCR, applied by TCRdb to the RACE reads, yields one record per CDR3 protein. The data show 350,000 to 400,000 distinct CDR3 sequences, roughly 6% seen once. This sample's time point: patch test 2, 6 weeks after DPC sensitization. Described treatment: therapeutic diphenylcyclopropenone sensitization with weekly scalp DPC. Donors, patients with alopecia ranging from 18 to 70 years old and judged suitable for DPC, provided samples.

The V call is TRBV6-2 or TRBV6-3, the J call TRBJ1-5; no definite D call. This sequence was found in a woman aged 18-35 years with alopecia areata. Some clones in this sample may be carry-over from other donors' samples. This specimen consisted of whole blood, obtained in connection with sensitization to the hapten diphenylcyclopropenone (DPC). The CDR3 DNA sequence: TGTGCCAGCAGTTACCGAAGTCAGCCCCAGCATTTT. Amino acids: CASSYRSQPQHF.